One sample yielded the 22 T cell receptor beta chains listed below, sequenced in a study of shared clonotypes between healthy human individuals. The repertoire was sequenced with immunoSEQ multiplex PCR; TCRdb's copy has only in-frame clones and lacks some. The table records about 680,000 clones, 72% of them present only once. Sample: memory CD4+ T cells sorted from blood. Subset in this sample: CD45RA-negative fraction. The source is a woman under 40 in good health.

The CDR3 DNA reads as TGTGCCAGCAGCTTAGGACAGGGAGGCGGAAACACCATATATTTT. Protein product: CASSLGQGGGNTIYF. V and J are TRBV7-9 and TRBJ1-3; 7 nucleotides agree with TRBD1. Trimming took 1 base from V and 4 from J; bases not matched to a gene: 4. CDR1 and CDR2 from the germline V gene are SEHNR and FQNEAQ (reference sequence). This CDR3 is 15 amino acids long.

The rearrangement joins TRBV25-1 to TRBJ2-5, with D possibly being TRBD1 or TRBD2 (7 bases each). Gene TRBJ2-7 matches the end of the DNA better, so the J call may be wrong. In germline, CDR1 is MGHDK, CDR2 SYGVNS. There are 14 residues in the CDR3. The CDR3 sequence is CASSESGGGNEQYF. The CDR3 DNA reads TGTGCCAGCAGTGAGTCAGGGGGAGGGAACGAGCAGTACTTC.

This clone was seen a single time. This chain joins TRBV6-1 and TRBJ1-1; D not certain. Germline values: CDR1 MNHNS, CDR2 SASEGT. V was cut by 2 bases and J by 5 bases, with 9 bases left in between. The CDR3 loop spans 13 amino acids. CDR3 in DNA: TGTGCCAGCAGTGAAATCGGGGTAACTGAAGCTTTCTTT. Amino acids: CASSEIGVTEAFF.

In this sample, this clone turned up once. The V gene is TRBV5-1, the J gene TRBJ1-1; D ambiguous. Germline CDR1 is SGHRS and CDR2 is YFSETQ. This CDR3 spans 15 amino acids. V shed 0 bases and J shed 3 bases, with 12 bases lying between them. CDR3 sequence reads: CASSLGGSMDTEAFF. Written as DNA, the CDR3 is TGCGCCAGCAGCTTGGGTGGGTCTATGGACACTGAAGCTTTCTTT.

The chain links TRBV7-9 to TRBJ1-2; D is uncertain. This CDR3 has 13 residues. Trimming cost V 5 bases and J 6 bases, with 13 bases left between them. CDR1 is SEHNR, CDR2 FQNEAQ, per germline (reference sequence). CDR3 nucleotides: TGTGCCAGCAGCCCCCAGACTGTTGATGGCTACACCTTC. Residues: CASSPQTVDGYTF. The whole variable domain, filled in from reference TRBV7-9 and TRBJ1-2, reads DTGVSQNPRHKITKRGQNVTFRCDPISEHNRLYWYRQTLGQGPEFLTYFQNEAQLEKSRLLSDRFSAERPKGSFSTLEIQRTEQGDSAMYLCASSPQTVDGYTFGSGTRLTVV.

This clone was observed a few times. The chain recombines TRBV7-2 with TRBJ2-1; TRBD2 aligns across 14 bases. The ends lost 0 bases at V and 4 bases at J; junction bases unmatched: 5. CDR1 is SGHTA, CDR2 FQGNSA, per germline. The CDR3 spans 18 residues. The CDR3 loop is CASSLATSGRASYNEQFF. CDR3 DNA sequence: TGTGCCAGCAGCTTAGCGACTAGCGGGAGGGCCAGTTACAATGAGCAGTTCTTC.

This rearrangement joins TRBV6-6 to TRBJ2-7; TRBD2 might be the D (6 bases). V was shortened by 6 bases and J by 3 bases, with 15 bases between the two germline ends. This CDR3 contains 14 residues. Germline V CDR1 and CDR2: MNHNY, SVGAGI (reference sequence). The CDR3 nucleotides are TGTGCCAGCAGCCCCACCGGGACTTTCTACGAGCAGTACTTC. This gives the protein CASSPTGTFYEQYF.

V is TRBV28 and J is TRBJ2-4; 8 bases agree with TRBD2. This CDR3 comprises 17 residues. Trimming removed 6 bases from V and 1 base from J; junction bases left unmatched: 11. CDR1 is MDHEN and CDR2 is SYDVKM in the germline V gene. The CDR3 loop reads CASRTPLGGRAKNIQYF. The CDR3, as DNA: TGTGCCAGCAGGACCCCATTAGGCGGGAGGGCCAAAAACATTCAGTACTTC.

The chain employs TRBV29-1 and TRBJ1-1; 8 bases match TRBD1. The length of the CDR3 is 14 residues. Per the germline V gene, CDR1 is SQVTM and CDR2 is ANQGSEA. Germline trimming cut 4 bases from V and 0 bases from J; bases unmatched to any gene: 4. The CDR3 DNA follows: TGCAGCGTTGTCCAGGGGGCTATGAACACTGAAGCTTTCTTT. It yields the protein CSVVQGAMNTEAFF.

The rearrangement joins TRBV30 to TRBJ1-1; the D gene is possibly TRBD1 (5 bases). Germline V gene sequence: CDR1 GTSNPN, CDR2 SVGIG (reference sequence). The CDR3 has 12 amino acids. Trimming pared 2 bases from V and 8 bases from J, leaving 12 bases between. CDR3 region: CAWSLRGREAFF. CDR3 sequence (DNA): TGTGCCTGGAGTCTCCGGGGCCGGGAAGCTTTCTTT.

The chain employs TRBV9 and TRBJ1-3; no clear D gene. The CDR3 contains 16 residues. Germline V gene data show CDR1 as SGDLS and CDR2 as YYNGEE. Trimming stripped 1 base from V and 3 bases from J, with 14 bases between. Here the CDR3 reads CASSVSGRQIGNTIYF. As DNA, the CDR3 is TGTGCCAGCAGCGTAAGTGGCAGGCAAATTGGAAACACCATATATTTT.

The CDR3 region has the DNA TGTGCCAGCAGTTTATCCGCCTCGACCAATCGAAATGAGCAGTTCTTC. Amino acid sequence: CASSLSASTNRNEQFF. This chain joins TRBV28 and TRBJ2-1; D unclear. Per germline, CDR1 MDHEN and CDR2 SYDVKM. This CDR3 has 16 residues. V dropped 1 base and J dropped 7 bases, with 17 bases sitting between them.

The sample holds one count of this clone. The chain recombines TRBV25-1 with TRBJ1-3; D not certain. The V and J ends lost 3 bases and 2 bases respectively, with 14 bases between them. The germline gives CDR1 MGHDK, CDR2 SYGVNS. This CDR3 contains 16 residues. The CDR3 loop reads CASSEGYGYTGNTIYF. CDR3 DNA sequence: TGTGCCAGCAGTGAGGGGTACGGCTATACTGGAAACACCATATATTTT.

The chain has TRBV7-3 and TRBJ2-7; D possibly corresponds to TRBD1 (6 bases). The CDR3 consists of 13 residues. Between the trimmed V and J ends, which lost 5 bases and 4 bases, there was a span of 12 bases. The germline gives CDR1 SGHTA, CDR2 FQGTGA. CDR3 DNA: TGTGCCAGCAGCCGAACCGACAGGTACGAGCAGTACTTC. Its translation is CASSRTDRYEQYF.

This clone appeared a few times. The chain couples TRBV6-6 to TRBJ1-1; a possible D gene is TRBD1 (5 bases). The CDR3 spans 15 residues. V shed 0 bases and J shed 5 bases, with 13 bases lying between them. Per germline, CDR1 MNHNY and CDR2 SVGAGI (reference sequence). Written as DNA, the CDR3 is TGTGCCAGCAGTTACTCGCCCTACCAGGGTACTGAAGCTTTCTTT. As protein: CASSYSPYQGTEAFF.

The J gene is TRBJ2-5, the V gene TRBV10-3; 9 nucleotides match TRBD1. The J call is in doubt because the DNA end fits TRBJ2-7 better. The CDR3 is 16 amino acids. The germline V gene encodes CDR1 ENHRY and CDR2 SYGVKD. CDR3 in amino acids: CAISGRDRANPYEQYF. In DNA form, the CDR3 reads TGTGCCATCAGTGGGAGGGACAGGGCGAATCCCTACGAGCAGTACTTC.

A word on this clone: The same CDR3 arises from other DNA sequences in this sample as well. The chain couples TRBV5-1 to TRBJ1-3, with D possibly being TRBD1 (5 bases). CDR3 length: 14 amino acids. Trimming shortened V by 4 bases and J by 4 bases, and 12 bases separated the two germline ends. Per germline, CDR1 SGHRS and CDR2 YFSETQ. CDR3 nucleotides: TGCGCCAGCAGCCCAGGGACTGAAGGAAACACCATATATTTT. Its protein is CASSPGTEGNTIYF.

About this clone: The sample has other DNA sequences that encode this CDR3 too. The rearrangement uses TRBV28 and TRBJ1-4, with 7 bases aligning to TRBD1. V was pared by 4 bases and J by 4 bases, with 3 bases of the junction left unmatched. From germline, CDR1 is MDHEN and CDR2 SYDVKM. This CDR3 has 14 residues. CDR3 sequence reads: CASSSGQINEKLFF. The CDR3 DNA reads as TGTGCCAGCAGTTCGGGACAGATTAATGAAAAACTGTTTTTT. Combining the CDR3 with reference TRBV28 and TRBJ1-4 gives the whole variable domain DVKVTQSSRYLVKRTGEKVFLECVQDMDHENMFWYRQDPGLGLRLIYFSYDVKMKEKGDIPEGYSVSREKKERFSLILESASTNQTSMYLCASSSGQINEKLFFGSGTQLSVL.

There are a few counts of this clone. The rearrangement links TRBV19 to TRBJ2-2; 7 positions match TRBD1. V lost 3 bases to trimming and J lost 6 bases; unmatched junction nucleotides: 10. This CDR3 is built from 16 residues. Germline V gene data show CDR1 as LNHDA and CDR2 as SQIVND (reference sequence). The CDR3 nucleotides are TGTGCCAGTAGTATTAGAACAGGGGTTAATCCCGGGGAGCTGTTTTTT. The encoded protein is CASSIRTGVNPGELFF.

The chain recombines TRBV19 with TRBJ1-4; D ambiguous. Germline lookup yields CDR1 LNHDA and CDR2 SQIVND (reference sequence). The CDR3 loop spans 15 amino acids. Trimming left V 7 bases short and J 0 bases short, with 12 bases between. The CDR3, as DNA: TGTGCCAGTACATTGACAAGTGCAACTAATGAAAAACTGTTTTTT. Translating gives CASTLTSATNEKLFF.

This clone was counted between two and nine times. The genes are TRBV5-4 and TRBJ1-2, with 8 positions matching TRBD1. V gave up 5 bases and J gave up 3 bases; unmatched junction bases: 6. The CDR3 consists of 14 residues. The germline V gene has CDR1 SGHNT and CDR2 YYREEE (reference sequence). The CDR3 protein is CASSLMDRDYGYTF. The DNA of the CDR3 is TGTGCCAGCAGTCTCATGGACAGGGACTATGGCTACACCTTC.

V gene TRBV10-3 combines with J gene TRBJ1-1; D gene uncertain. CDR3 length equals 12 residues. Per germline, CDR1 ENHRY and CDR2 SYGVKD. V lost 8 bases, J lost 1 base, and 8 bases lay in between. Written as DNA, the CDR3 is TGTGCCATCTCTCAATCGAACACTGAAGCTTTCTTT. It yields the protein CAISQSNTEAFF.